The sequence of this T cell receptor (beta chain) was determined in a study of molecular identifiers for immune sequencing clone quantification. This clonotype was seen at least ten times. TCRdb re-derived calls from the PCR reads in MiXCR, one entry per CDR3 protein. The data contain some 320,000 distinct CDR3 sequences, over 20% of them seen just once; the ten biggest clones take up about 0.79%. The CDR3 runs to 15 residues. J lost 2 bases, V lost 2 bases, and 4 bases had no gene match. The germline V gene has CDR1 LGHNA and CDR2 YNFKEQ. The chain carries TRBV4-2 and TRBJ2-7; 9 positions match TRBD2. The sequence derives from a human donor in good health. Some libraries in this study had Jurkat cell RNA spiked in. The sequenced sample was naive CD8+ T cells from blood, with Jurkat cell RNA spiked in. Subset in this sample: FACS-sorted CD8+CD4-CCR7+CD45RA+ naive T cells. The CDR3 bases are TGTGCCAGCAGCCAAAAGACTAGCGGAACCTACGAGCAGTACTTC. Translating it yields CASSQKTSGTYEQYF.